This entry features one T cell receptor (beta chain) sequence. Germline values: CDR1 ENHRY, CDR2 SYGVKD. This CDR3 has 13 residues. With 6 bases clipped from V and 5 bases from J, the junction kept 4 bases outside the gene matches. In the original workflow: Estimates of nucleated cell counts were drawn from the amplification of reference gene primers. Method: immunoSEQ multiplex PCR; TCRdb's copy keeps in-frame clones and lacks some. The DNA gave D and trimming, while V, J and clone size come from that table. The table lists some 300,000 clones, more than 85% of them singletons. This entry comes from a study of blood T cell repertoires in COVID-19. Whole-study context: COVID-19 samples, acute and convalescent, were from the United States, Italy and Spain. T cells, B-cell-depleted T cells, or PBMCs provided the cDNA or gDNA that served as material.

The sequencing sample was made of PBMCs or T cells enriched from blood (not recorded which). This sequence originates from a woman aged 30 to 39 who had recovered from COVID-19. This sequence joins TRBV10-3 and TRBJ2-3; 8 bases align to TRBD2. The CDR3 loop reads CAIRTSDGDTQYF. CDR3 coding DNA: TGTGCCATCAGGACTAGCGATGGAGATACGCAGTATTTT.